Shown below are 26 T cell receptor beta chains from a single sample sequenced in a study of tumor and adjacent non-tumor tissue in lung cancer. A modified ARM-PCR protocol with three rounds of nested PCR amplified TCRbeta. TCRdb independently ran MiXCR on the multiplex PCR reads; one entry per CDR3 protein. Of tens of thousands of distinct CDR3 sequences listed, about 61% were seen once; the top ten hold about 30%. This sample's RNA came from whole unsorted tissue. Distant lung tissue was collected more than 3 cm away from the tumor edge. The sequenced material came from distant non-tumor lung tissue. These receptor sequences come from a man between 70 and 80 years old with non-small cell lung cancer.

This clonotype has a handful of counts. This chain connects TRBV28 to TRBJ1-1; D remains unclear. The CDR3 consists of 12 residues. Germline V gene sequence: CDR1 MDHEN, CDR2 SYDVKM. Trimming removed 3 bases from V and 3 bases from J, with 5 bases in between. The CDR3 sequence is CASSFGYTEAFF. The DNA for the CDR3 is TGTGCCAGCAGTTTCGGCTACACTGAAGCTTTCTTT.

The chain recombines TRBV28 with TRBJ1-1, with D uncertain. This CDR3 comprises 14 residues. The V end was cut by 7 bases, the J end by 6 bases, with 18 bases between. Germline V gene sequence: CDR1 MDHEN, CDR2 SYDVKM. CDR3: CASKVGSQAAEAFF. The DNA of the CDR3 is TGTGCCAGCAAGGTGGGCTCCCAGGCCGCTGAAGCTTTCTTT.

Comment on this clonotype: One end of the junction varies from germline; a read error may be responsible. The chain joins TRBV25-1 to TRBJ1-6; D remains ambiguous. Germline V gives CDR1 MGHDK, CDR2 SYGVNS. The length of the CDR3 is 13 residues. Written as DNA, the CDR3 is TGTGCCAGCAGTGAGAGGGTAGTATCACCCTTCCACTTT. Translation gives CASSERVVSPFHF.

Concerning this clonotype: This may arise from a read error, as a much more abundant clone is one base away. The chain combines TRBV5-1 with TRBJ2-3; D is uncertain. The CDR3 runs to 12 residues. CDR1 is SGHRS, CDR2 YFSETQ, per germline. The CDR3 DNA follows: TGCGCCGGCAGCTTGTCTCTTGATACGCAGTATTTT. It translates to CAGSLSLDTQYF.

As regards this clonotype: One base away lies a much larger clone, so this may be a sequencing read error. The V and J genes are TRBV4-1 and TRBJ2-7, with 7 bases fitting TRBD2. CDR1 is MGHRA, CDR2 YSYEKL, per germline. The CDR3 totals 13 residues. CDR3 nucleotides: TGCGCCAGCAGCCAAGTCGGGGGGTACGAGCGGTACTTC. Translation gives CASSQVGGYERYF.

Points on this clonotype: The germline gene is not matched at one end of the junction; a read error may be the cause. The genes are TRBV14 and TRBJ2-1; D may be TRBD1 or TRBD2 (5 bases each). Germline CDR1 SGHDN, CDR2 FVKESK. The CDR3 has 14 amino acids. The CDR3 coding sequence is TGTGGCAGCAGCCTCGGGGCACCGGACAATGAGCAGTTCTTC. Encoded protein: CGSSLGAPDNEQFF.

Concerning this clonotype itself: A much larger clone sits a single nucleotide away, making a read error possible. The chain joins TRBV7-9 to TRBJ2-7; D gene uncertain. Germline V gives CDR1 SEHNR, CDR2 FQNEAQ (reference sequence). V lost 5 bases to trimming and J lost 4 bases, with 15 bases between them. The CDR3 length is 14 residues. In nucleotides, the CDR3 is TGTGCCAGCAGCAACGGCGGCAGGATATACGAGCAGTACTTC. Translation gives CASSNGGRIYEQYF.

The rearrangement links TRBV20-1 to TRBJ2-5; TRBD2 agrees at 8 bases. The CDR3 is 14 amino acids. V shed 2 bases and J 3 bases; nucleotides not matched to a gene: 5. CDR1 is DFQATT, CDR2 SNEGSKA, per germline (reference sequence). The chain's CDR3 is CSARPRGGEETQYF. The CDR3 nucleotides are TGCAGTGCTAGACCCCGGGGGGGGGAAGAGACCCAGTACTTC.

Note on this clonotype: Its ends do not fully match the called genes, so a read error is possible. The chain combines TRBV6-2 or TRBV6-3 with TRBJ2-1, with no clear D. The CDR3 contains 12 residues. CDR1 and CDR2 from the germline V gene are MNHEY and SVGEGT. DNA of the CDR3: TGTGCCAGCAGTACACAACAGTCCCCTTCGGTCTTC. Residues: CASSTQQSPSVF.

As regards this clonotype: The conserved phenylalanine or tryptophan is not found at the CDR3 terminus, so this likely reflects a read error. CDR3 nucleotides: TGTGCCAGCAGTCAGCCCGAAAGCAGGGGCATAGCCGTGGAGCTGTTTCTT. It translates to CASSQPESRGIAVELFL. V gene TRBV6-5 combines with J gene TRBJ2-2, with D maybe TRBD1 (6 bases). V shed 5 bases and J shed 10 bases, with 26 bases lying between them. The length of the CDR3 is 17 residues. Germline V gene sequence: CDR1 MNHEY, CDR2 SVGAGI.

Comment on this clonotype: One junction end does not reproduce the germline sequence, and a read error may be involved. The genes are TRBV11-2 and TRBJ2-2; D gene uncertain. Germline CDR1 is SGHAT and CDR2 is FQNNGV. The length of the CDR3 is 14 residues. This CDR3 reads CASSTYKITGELFF. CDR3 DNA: TGTGCCAGCAGCACCTACAAGATCACCGGTGAGCTGTTTTTT.

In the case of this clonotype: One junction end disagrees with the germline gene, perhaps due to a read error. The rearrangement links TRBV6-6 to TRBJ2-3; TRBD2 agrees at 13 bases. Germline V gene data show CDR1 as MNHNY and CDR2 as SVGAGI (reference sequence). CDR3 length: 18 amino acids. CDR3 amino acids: CTSRGLAGPLDSTDTQYF. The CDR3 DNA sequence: TGTACCAGCAGGGGACTAGCGGGGCCCCTGGACAGCACAGATACGCAGTATTTT.

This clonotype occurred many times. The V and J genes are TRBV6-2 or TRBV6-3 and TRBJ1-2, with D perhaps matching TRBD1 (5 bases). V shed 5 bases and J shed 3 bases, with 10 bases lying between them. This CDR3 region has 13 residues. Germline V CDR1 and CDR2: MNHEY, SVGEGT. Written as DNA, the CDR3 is TGTGCCAGCAGTCGAAGGACATACTATGGCTACACCTTC. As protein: CASSRRTYYGYTF.

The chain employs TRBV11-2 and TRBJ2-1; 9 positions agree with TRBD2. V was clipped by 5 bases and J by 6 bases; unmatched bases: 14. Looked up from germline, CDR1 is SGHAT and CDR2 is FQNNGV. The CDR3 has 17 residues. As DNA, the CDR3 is TGTGCCAGCAGCCCACAAATAGCGGGAGCGACCATCAATGAGCAGTTCTTC. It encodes CASSPQIAGATINEQFF.

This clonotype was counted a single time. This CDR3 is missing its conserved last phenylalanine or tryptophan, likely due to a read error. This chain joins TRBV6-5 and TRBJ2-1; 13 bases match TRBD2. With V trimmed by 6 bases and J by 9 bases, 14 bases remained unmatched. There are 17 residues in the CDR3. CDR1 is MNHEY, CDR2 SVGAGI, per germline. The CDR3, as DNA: TGTGCCAGCAGACGACTAGCGGGGGGACGATCGGACATTGAGCAGTTCTCC. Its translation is CASRRLAGGRSDIEQFS.

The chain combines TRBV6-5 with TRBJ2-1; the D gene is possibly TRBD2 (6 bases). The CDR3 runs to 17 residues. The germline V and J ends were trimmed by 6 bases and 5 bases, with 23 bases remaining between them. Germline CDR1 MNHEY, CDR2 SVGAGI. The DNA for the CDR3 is TGTGCCAGCAGAGGAGTAGCGGTAGGACGATCGGACAATGAGCAGTTCTTC. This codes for CASRGVAVGRSDNEQFF.

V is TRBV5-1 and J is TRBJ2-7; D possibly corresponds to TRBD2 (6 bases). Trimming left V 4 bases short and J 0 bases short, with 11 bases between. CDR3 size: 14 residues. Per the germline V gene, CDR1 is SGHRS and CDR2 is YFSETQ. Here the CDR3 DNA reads TGCGCCAGCAGCGTGCGGGACGGCTCCTACGAGCAGTACTTC. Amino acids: CASSVRDGSYEQYF.

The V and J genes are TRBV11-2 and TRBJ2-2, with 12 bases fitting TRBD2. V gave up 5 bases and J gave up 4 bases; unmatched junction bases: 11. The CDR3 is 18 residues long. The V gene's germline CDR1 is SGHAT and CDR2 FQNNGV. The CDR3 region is CASSPSGLAGGSTGELFF. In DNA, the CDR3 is TGTGCCAGCAGCCCTTCGGGTCTAGCGGGAGGGAGCACCGGGGAGCTGTTTTTT.

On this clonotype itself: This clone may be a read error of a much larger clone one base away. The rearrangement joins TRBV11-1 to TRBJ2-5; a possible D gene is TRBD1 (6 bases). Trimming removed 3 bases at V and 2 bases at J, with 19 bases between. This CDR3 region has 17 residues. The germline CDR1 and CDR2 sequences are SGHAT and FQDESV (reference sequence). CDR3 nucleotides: TGTGCCAGCAGCTTTAAGGTGGGGGCGAGGGGACAAGAGACCCAGTACTTC. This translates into CASSFKVGARGQETQYF.

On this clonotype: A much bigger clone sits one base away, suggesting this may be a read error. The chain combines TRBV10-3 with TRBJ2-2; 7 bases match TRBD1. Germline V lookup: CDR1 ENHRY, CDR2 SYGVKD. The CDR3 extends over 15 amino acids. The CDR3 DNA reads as TGTGTCATCAGTGAGTCAGACAGGGACACCGGGGAGCTGTTTTTT. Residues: CVISESDRDTGELFF.

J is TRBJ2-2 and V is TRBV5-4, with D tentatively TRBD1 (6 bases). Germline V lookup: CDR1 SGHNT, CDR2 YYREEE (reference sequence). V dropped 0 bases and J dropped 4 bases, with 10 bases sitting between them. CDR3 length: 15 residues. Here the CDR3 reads CASSLGSRGTGELFF. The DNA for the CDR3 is TGTGCCAGCAGCTTGGGAAGCAGGGGCACCGGGGAGCTGTTTTTT.

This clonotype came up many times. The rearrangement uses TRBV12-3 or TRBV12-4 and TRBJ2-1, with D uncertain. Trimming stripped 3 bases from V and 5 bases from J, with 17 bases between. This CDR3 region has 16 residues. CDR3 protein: CASSFDGLPPDNEQFF. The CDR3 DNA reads TGTGCCAGCAGTTTCGATGGCCTTCCCCCTGACAATGAGCAGTTCTTC.

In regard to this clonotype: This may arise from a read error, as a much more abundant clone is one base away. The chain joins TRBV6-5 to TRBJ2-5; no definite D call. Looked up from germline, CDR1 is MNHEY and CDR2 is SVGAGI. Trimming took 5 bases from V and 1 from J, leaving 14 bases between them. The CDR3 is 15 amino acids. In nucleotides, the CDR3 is TGTGCCAGCAGTCCAATCAGGCTCTCCCAAGAGACCCAGTACTTC. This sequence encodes CASSPIRLSQETQYF.

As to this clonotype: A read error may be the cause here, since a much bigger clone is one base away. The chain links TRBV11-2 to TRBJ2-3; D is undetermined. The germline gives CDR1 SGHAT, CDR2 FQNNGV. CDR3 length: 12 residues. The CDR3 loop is CASSLMSDTRYF. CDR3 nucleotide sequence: TGTGCCAGCAGCTTGATGTCGGATACGCGGTATTTT.

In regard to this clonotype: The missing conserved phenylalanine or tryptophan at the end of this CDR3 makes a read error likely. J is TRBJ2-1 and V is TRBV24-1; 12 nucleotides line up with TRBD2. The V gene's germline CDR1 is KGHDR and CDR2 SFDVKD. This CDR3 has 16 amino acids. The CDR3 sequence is CATSDPGTSGYNEQFS. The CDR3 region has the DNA TGTGCGACCAGTGACCCCGGGACTAGCGGGTACAATGAGCAGTTCTCC.

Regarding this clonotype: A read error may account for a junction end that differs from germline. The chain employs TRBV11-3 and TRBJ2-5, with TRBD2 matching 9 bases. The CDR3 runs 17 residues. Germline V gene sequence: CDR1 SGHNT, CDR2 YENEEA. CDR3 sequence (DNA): TGTGTCAGCAGCTTGGGGAGGTTAGCGGGAGTACAAGAGACCCAGTACTTC. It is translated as CVSSLGRLAGVQETQYF.